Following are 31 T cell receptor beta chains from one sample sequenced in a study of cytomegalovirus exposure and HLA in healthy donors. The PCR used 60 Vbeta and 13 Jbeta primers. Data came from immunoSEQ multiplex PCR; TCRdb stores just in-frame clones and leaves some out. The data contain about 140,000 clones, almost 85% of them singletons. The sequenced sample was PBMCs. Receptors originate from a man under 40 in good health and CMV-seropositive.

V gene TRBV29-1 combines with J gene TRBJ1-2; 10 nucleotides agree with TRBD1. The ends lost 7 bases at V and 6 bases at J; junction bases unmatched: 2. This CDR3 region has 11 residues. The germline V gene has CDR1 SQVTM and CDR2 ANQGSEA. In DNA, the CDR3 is TGCAGCGCAGGGACAGGGGATGGCTACACCTTC. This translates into CSAGTGDGYTF.

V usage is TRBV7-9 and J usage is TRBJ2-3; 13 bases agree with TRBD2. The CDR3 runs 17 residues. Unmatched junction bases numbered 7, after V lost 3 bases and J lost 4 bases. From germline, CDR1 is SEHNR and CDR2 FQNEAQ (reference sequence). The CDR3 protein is CASSFSRTSGSSDTQYF. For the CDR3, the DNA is TGTGCCAGCAGCTTTTCCCGGACTAGCGGGAGTTCAGATACGCAGTATTTT. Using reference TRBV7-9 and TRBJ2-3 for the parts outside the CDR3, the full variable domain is DTGVSQNPRHKITKRGQNVTFRCDPISEHNRLYWYRQTLGQGPEFLTYFQNEAQLEKSRLLSDRFSAERPKGSFSTLEIQRTEQGDSAMYLCASSFSRTSGSSDTQYFGPGTRLTVL.

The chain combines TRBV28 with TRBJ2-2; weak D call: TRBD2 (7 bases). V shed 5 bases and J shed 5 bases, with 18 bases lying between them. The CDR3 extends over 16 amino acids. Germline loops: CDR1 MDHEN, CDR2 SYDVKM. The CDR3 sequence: CASSGPGRGGTGELFF. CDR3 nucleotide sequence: TGTGCCAGCAGTGGCCCCGGCAGGGGAGGGACCGGGGAGCTGTTTTTT.

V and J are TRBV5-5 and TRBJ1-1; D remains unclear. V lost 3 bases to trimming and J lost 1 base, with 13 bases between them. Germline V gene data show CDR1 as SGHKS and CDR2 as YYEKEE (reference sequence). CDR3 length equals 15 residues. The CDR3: CASSSPEHANTEAFF. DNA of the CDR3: TGTGCCAGCAGCTCGCCCGAGCACGCGAACACTGAAGCTTTCTTT.

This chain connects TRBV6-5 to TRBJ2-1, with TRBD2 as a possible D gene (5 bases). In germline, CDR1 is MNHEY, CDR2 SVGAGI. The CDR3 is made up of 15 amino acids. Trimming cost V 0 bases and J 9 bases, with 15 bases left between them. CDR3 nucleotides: TGTGCCAGCAGTTACTCGAACCGGGGTCTTAGTGAGCAGTTCTTC. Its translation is CASSYSNRGLSEQFF.

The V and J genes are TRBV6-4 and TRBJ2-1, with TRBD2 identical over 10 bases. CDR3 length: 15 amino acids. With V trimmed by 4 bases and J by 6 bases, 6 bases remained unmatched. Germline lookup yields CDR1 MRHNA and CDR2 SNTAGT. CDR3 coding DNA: TGTGCCAGCAGTGTGGAAGCGGGAGGGGCCAATGAGCAGTTCTTC. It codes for CASSVEAGGANEQFF.

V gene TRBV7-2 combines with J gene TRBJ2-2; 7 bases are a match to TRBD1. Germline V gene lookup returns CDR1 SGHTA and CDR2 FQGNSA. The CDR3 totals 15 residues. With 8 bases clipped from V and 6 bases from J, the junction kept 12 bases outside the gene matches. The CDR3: CASGGTARGAGELFF. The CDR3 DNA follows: TGTGCCAGCGGTGGGACAGCCCGGGGTGCCGGGGAGCTGTTTTTT.

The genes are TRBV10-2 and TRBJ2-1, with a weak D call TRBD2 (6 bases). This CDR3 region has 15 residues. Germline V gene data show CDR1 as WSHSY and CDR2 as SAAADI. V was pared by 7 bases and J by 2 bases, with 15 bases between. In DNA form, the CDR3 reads TGCGCCAGCAACCCTGGGTGGGGGGCCTACAATGAGCAGTTCTTC. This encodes CASNPGWGAYNEQFF.

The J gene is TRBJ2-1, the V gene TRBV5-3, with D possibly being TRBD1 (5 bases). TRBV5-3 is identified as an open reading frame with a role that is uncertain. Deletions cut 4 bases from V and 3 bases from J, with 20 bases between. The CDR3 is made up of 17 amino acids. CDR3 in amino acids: CARSQITQVGVYNEQFF. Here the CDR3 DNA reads TGTGCCAGAAGCCAAATAACACAGGTAGGAGTCTACAATGAGCAGTTCTTC.

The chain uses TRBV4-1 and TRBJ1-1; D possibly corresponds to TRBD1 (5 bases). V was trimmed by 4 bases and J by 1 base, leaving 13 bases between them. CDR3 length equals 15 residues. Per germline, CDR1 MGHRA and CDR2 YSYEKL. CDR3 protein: CASSRLRQRNTEAFF. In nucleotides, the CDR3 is TGCGCCAGCAGCCGGCTGAGACAGAGGAACACTGAAGCTTTCTTT.

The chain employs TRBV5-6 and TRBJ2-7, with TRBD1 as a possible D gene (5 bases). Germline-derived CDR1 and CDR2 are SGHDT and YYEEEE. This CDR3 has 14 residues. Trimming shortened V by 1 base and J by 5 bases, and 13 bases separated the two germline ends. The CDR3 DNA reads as TGTGCCAGCAGCTTGTTCCCGCCAGGGCACGAGCAGTACTTC. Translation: CASSLFPPGHEQYF.

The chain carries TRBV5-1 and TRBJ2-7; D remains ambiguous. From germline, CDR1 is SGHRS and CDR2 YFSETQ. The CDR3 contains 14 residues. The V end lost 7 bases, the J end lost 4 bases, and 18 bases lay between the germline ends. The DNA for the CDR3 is TGCGCCAGCTTGAGTACCCCATCATCTTACGAGCAGTACTTC. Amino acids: CASLSTPSSYEQYF.

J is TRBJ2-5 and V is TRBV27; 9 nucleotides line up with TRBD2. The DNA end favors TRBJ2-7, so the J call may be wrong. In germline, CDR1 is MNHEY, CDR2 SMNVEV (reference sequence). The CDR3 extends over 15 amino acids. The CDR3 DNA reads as TGTGCCAGCAGTTGGACTAGCGAGAGCTCCTACGAGCAGTACTTC. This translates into CASSWTSESSYEQYF.

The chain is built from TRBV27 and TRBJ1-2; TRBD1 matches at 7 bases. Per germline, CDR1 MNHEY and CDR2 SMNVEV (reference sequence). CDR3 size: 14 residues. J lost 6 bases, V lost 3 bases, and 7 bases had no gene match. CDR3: CASSFRLTGNGYTF. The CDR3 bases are TGTGCCAGCAGTTTCCGCCTGACAGGGAATGGCTACACCTTC.

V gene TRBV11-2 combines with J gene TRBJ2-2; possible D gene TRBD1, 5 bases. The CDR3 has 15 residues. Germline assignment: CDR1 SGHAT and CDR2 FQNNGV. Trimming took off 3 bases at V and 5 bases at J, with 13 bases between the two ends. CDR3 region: CASSFSTERTGELFF. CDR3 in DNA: TGTGCCAGCAGCTTCTCGACAGAGAGGACCGGGGAGCTGTTTTTT.

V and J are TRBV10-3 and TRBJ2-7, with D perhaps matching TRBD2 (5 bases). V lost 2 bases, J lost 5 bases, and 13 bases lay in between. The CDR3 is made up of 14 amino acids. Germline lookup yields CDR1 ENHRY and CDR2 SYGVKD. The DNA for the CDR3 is TGTGCCATCAGTGAGCGGGATAGCGCAAACGAGCAGTACTTC. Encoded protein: CAISERDSANEQYF.

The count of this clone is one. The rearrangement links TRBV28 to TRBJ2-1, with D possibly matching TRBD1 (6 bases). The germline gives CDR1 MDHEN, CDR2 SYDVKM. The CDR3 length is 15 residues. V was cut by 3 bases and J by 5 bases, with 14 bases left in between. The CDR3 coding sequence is TGTGCCAGCAGTTTGGACAGATTAATCAACAATGAGCAGTTCTTC. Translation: CASSLDRLINNEQFF.

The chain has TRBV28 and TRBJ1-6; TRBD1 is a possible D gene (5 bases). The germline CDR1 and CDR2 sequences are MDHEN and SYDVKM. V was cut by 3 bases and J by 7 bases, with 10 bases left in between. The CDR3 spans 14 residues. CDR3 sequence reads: CASSFLGVNSPLHF. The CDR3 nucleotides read TGTGCCAGCAGTTTCTTAGGGGTGAATTCACCCCTCCACTTT. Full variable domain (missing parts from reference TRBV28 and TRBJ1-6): DVKVTQSSRYLVKRTGEKVFLECVQDMDHENMFWYRQDPGLGLRLIYFSYDVKMKEKGDIPEGYSVSREKKERFSLILESASTNQTSMYLCASSFLGVNSPLHFGNGTRLTVT.

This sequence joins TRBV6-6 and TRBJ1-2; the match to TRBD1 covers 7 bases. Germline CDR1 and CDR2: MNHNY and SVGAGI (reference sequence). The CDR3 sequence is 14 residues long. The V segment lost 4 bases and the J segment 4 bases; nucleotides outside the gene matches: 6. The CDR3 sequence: CASSSDREVYGYTF. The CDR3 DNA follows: TGTGCCAGCAGTTCTGACAGGGAGGTCTATGGCTACACCTTC.

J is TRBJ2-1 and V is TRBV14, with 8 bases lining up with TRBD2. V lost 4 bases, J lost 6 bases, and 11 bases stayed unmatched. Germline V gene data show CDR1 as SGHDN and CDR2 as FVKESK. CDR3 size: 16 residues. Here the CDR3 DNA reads TGTGCCAGCAGCCGGGGTAGCGGGATAGGCTTCAATGAGCAGTTCTTC. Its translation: CASSRGSGIGFNEQFF.

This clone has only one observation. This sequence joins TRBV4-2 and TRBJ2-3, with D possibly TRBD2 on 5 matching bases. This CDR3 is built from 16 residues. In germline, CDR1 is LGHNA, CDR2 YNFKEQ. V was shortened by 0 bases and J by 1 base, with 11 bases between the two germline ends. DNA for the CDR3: TGTGCCAGCAGCCAAGATGCAGCGGCCGGCACAGATACGCAGTATTTT. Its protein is CASSQDAAAGTDTQYF.

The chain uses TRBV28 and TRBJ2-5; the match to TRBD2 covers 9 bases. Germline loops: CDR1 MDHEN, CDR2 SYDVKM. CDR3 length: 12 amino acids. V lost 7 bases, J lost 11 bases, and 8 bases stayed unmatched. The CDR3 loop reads CASKAGGREQYF. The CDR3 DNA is TGTGCCAGCAAGGCGGGAGGGCGGGAGCAGTACTTC. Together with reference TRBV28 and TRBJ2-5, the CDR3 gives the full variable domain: DVKVTQSSRYLVKRTGEKVFLECVQDMDHENMFWYRQDPGLGLRLIYFSYDVKMKEKGDIPEGYSVSREKKERFSLILESASTNQTSMYLCASKAGGREQYFGPGTRLLVL.

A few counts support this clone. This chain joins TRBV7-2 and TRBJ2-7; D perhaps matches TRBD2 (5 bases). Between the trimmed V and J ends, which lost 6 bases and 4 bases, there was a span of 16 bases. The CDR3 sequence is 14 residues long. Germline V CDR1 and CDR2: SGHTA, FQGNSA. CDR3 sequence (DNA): TGTGCCAGCAGGACCGGGATCCAAACTTACGAGCAGTACTTC. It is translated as CASRTGIQTYEQYF.

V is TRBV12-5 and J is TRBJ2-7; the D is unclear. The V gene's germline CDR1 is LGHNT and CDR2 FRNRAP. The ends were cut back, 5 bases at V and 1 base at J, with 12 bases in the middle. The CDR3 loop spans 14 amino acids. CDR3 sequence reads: CASGDAVLSYEQYF. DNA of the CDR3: TGTGCTAGTGGTGACGCGGTTTTATCCTACGAGCAGTACTTC.

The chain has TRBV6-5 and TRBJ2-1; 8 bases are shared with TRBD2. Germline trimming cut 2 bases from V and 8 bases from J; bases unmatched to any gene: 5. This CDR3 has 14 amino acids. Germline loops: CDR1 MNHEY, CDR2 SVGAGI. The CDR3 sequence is CASSYDGGADEQFF. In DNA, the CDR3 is TGTGCCAGCAGTTACGACGGGGGGGCCGATGAGCAGTTCTTC.

CDR3 amino acids: CASSIQREVTGELFF. The CDR3 nucleotides read TGTGCCAGTAGTATACAGCGGGAGGTCACCGGGGAGCTGTTTTTT. The chain is built from TRBV19 and TRBJ2-2; 9 nucleotides line up with TRBD2. The germline V gene encodes CDR1 LNHDA and CDR2 SQIVND (reference sequence). Germline trimming cut 2 bases from V and 4 bases from J; bases unmatched to any gene: 2. The CDR3 runs 15 residues.

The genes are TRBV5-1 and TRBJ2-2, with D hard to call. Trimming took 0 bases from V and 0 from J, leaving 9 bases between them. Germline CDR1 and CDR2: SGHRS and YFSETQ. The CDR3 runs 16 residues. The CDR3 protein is CASSLGGSPNTGELFF. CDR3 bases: TGCGCCAGCAGCTTGGGAGGTTCTCCGAACACCGGGGAGCTGTTTTTT. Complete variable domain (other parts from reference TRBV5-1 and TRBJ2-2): KAGVTQTPRYLIKTRGQQVTLSCSPISGHRSVSWYQQTPGQGLQFLFEYFSETQRNKGNFPGRFSGRQFSNSRSEMNVSTLELGDSALYLCASSLGGSPNTGELFFGEGSRLTVL.

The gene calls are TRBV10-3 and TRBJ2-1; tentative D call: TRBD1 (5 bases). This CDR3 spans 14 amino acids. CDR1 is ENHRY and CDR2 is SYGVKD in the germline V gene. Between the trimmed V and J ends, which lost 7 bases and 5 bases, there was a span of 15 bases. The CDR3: CAINGAGTDNEQFF. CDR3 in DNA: TGTGCCATCAATGGGGCTGGCACAGACAATGAGCAGTTCTTC.

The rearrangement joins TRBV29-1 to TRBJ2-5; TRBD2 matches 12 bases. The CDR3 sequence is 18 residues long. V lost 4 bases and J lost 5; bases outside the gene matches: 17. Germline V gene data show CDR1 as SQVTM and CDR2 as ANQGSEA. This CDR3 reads CSVGTPVGLAGRMETQYF. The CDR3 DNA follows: TGCAGCGTTGGGACTCCCGTTGGACTAGCGGGAAGAATGGAGACCCAGTACTTC.

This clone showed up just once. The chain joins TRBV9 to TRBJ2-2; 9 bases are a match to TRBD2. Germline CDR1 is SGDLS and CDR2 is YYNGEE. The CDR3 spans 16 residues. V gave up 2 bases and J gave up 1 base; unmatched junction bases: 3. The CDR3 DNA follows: TGTGCCAGCAGCGTGGCGGGAGGGGAGAACACCGGGGAGCTGTTTTTT. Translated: CASSVAGGENTGELFF.

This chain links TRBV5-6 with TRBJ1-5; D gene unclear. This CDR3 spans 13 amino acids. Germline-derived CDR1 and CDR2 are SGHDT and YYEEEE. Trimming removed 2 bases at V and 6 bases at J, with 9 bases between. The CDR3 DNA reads TGTGCCAGCAGCTTCGGGGAGGGTCAGCCCCAGCATTTT. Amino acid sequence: CASSFGEGQPQHF.